Each of the 14 T cell receptor beta chains below was sequenced from the same sample in a study of siplizumab effects on memory and regulatory T cells. Their specific antigens are unknown. TCRdb's copy holds only in-frame clones and misses some; the assay was immunoSEQ multiplex PCR. The profile shows approximately 13,000 clones, under 40% of them singletons. Mixed lymphocyte reaction cells were cocultured at 37°C for 5 to 6 days. Sequencing was carried out using CFSE-low (dividing) CD8+ T cells sorted from an allogeneic mixed lymphocyte reaction. These receptors all come from a human donor in good health; the cells came from an allogeneic mixed lymphocyte reaction.

This chain joins TRBV2 and TRBJ1-1; 8 positions match TRBD1. Trimming cost V 4 bases and J 5 bases; bases outside gene matches: 12. The CDR3 length is 16 residues. Germline values: CDR1 SNHLY, CDR2 FYNNEI. CDR3 DNA: TGTGCCAGCAGTGGGTGGCAGGGGGCGGTTGTGACTGAAGCTTTCTTT. It yields the protein CASSGWQGAVVTEAFF.

Here the CDR3 reads CASSLVGNTGELFF. The DNA of the CDR3 is TGTGCCAGCAGCTTGGTGGGGAACACCGGGGAGCTGTTTTTT. The rearrangement links TRBV5-4 to TRBJ2-2; D is ambiguous. This CDR3 is 14 amino acids long. Between the trimmed V and J ends, which lost 0 bases and 1 base, there was a span of 4 bases. Germline V gene sequence: CDR1 SGHNT, CDR2 YYREEE (reference sequence). Full variable domain (rest looked up from reference TRBV5-4 and TRBJ2-2): ETGVTQSPTHLIKTRGQQVTLRCSSQSGHNTVSWYQQALGQGPQFIFQYYREEENGRGNFPPRFSGLQFPNYSSELNVNALELDDSALYLCASSLVGNTGELFFGEGSRLTVL.

The chain combines TRBV2 with TRBJ2-3; no clear D gene. Deletions cut 0 bases from V and 3 bases from J, with 13 bases between. The CDR3 spans 16 residues. Germline CDR1 and CDR2: SNHLY and FYNNEI. In nucleotides, the CDR3 is TGTGCCAGCAGTGAAGCCCCGGGCCTGGGAACAGATACGCAGTATTTT. Its translation: CASSEAPGLGTDTQYF.

The V and J genes are TRBV4-1 and TRBJ1-2, with a weak D call TRBD1 (5 bases). V was pared by 0 bases and J by 3 bases, with 14 bases between. This CDR3 is 16 amino acids long. The germline gives CDR1 MGHRA, CDR2 YSYEKL. The CDR3 nucleotides are TGCGCCAGCAGCCAAGACGATGGGGGGACGGACTATGGCTACACCTTC. Protein product: CASSQDDGGTDYGYTF.

The CDR3 here is CSVPSHAATANVLTF. In DNA form, the CDR3 reads TGCAGCGTTCCCTCCCACGCGGCCACTGCCAACGTCCTGACTTTC. The J gene is TRBJ2-6, the V gene TRBV29-1; unclear D gene. This CDR3 has 15 residues. Germline CDR1 is SQVTM and CDR2 is ANQGSEA. V shed 5 bases and J shed 7 bases, with 18 bases lying between them.

The CDR3 nucleotides are TGTGCCAGCAGCGGCCGGGACCAAGCCTACGAGCAGTACTTC. Translated: CASSGRDQAYEQYF. The rearrangement joins TRBV21-1 to TRBJ2-7. TRBV21-1 is recorded as a pseudogene. The CDR3 sequence is 14 residues long.

The J gene is TRBJ1-1, the V gene TRBV19, with a possible D match to TRBD1 (6 bases). The V and J ends lost 6 bases and 6 bases respectively, with 14 bases between them. The germline CDR1 and CDR2 sequences are LNHDA and SQIVND (reference sequence). This CDR3 has 13 residues. In nucleotides, the CDR3 is TGTGCCAGTAGCTGGGACGGGGGCGCTGAAGCTTTCTTT. This translates into CASSWDGGAEAFF.

This clone was observed a handful of times. The V and J genes are TRBV7-2 and TRBJ1-5; a possible D gene is TRBD1 (6 bases). The CDR3 extends over 16 amino acids. Germline values: CDR1 SGHTA, CDR2 FQGNSA. The V gene lost 0 bases and the J gene lost 3 bases, with 12 bases spanning the gap. This chain's CDR3 is CASSLAGRGVNQPQHF. The DNA of the CDR3 is TGTGCCAGCAGCTTAGCCGGTAGGGGGGTCAATCAGCCCCAGCATTTT.

This clone was recorded a few times. The J gene is TRBJ2-5, the V gene TRBV6-1; 10 bases are shared with TRBD1. V lost 4 bases, J lost 3 bases, and 8 bases stayed unmatched. The CDR3 consists of 16 residues. Germline CDR1 MNHNS, CDR2 SASEGT. In DNA, the CDR3 is TGTGCCAGCAGTGCGTTTAGGACAGGGGGGGAAGAGACCCAGTACTTC. This gives the protein CASSAFRTGGEETQYF.

This clone qualifies as medium-sized (0.01 to 0.1%). V gene TRBV6-6 combines with J gene TRBJ2-3; a possible D gene is TRBD2 (6 bases). Germline CDR1 MNHNY, CDR2 SVGAGI (reference sequence). The CDR3 is 15 amino acids. V was trimmed by 4 bases and J by 2 bases, leaving 13 bases between them. In DNA, the CDR3 is TGTGCCAGCAGTTTTTTGGGGGAGGCCACAGATACGCAGTATTTT. Translated, it gives CASSFLGEATDTQYF.

The chain combines TRBV10-2 with TRBJ1-1; weak D call: TRBD1 (6 bases). V was clipped by 8 bases and J by 10 bases, with 14 bases between them. Germline V gene data show CDR1 as WSHSY and CDR2 as SAAADI. This CDR3 spans 11 amino acids. Here the CDR3 reads CASLGARGAFF. The CDR3 DNA sequence: TGCGCCAGCCTGGGGGCGAGGGGAGCTTTCTTT.

This clone was observed a handful of times. The chain has TRBV5-1 and TRBJ1-1, with 10 bases aligning to TRBD1. The germline V gene has CDR1 SGHRS and CDR2 YFSETQ. Trimming removed 0 bases from V and 3 bases from J; junction bases left unmatched: 2. This CDR3 is 15 amino acids long. The CDR3 coding sequence is TGCGCCAGCAGCTTGGGGACAGGGGGTCACACTGAAGCTTTCTTT. It encodes CASSLGTGGHTEAFF.

About this clone itself: A clone one base away is much larger, so this may be a read error. The chain links TRBV15 to TRBJ2-2, with 9 bases that match TRBD2. The CDR3 runs 18 residues. Trimming at V came to 3 bases and at J to 6 bases, leaving 14 bases not matched to a gene. CDR1 is LNHNV and CDR2 is YYDKDF in the germline V gene (reference sequence). In nucleotides, the CDR3 is TGTGCCACCAGCAGCTTGATCCTGGGTGGCGGGGGGGCCGGGGAGCTGTTTTTT. Encoded protein: CATSSLILGGGGAGELFF. Full variable domain (outside the CDR3, taken from reference TRBV15 and TRBJ2-2): DAMVIQNPRYQVTQFGKPVTLSCSQTLNHNVMYWYQQKSSQAPKLLFHYYDKDFNNEADTPDNFQSRRPNTSFCFLDIRSPGLGDTAMYLCATSSLILGGGGAGELFFGEGSRLTVL.

This clone was recorded a few times. The rearrangement links TRBV4-3 to TRBJ2-7; D gene unclear. The CDR3 runs 11 residues. Per the germline V gene, CDR1 is LGHNA and CDR2 is YSLEER. V was clipped by 3 bases and J by 4 bases, with 4 bases between them. This CDR3 reads CASSHGYEQYF. The CDR3 DNA follows: TGCGCCAGCAGCCACGGTTACGAGCAGTACTTC.